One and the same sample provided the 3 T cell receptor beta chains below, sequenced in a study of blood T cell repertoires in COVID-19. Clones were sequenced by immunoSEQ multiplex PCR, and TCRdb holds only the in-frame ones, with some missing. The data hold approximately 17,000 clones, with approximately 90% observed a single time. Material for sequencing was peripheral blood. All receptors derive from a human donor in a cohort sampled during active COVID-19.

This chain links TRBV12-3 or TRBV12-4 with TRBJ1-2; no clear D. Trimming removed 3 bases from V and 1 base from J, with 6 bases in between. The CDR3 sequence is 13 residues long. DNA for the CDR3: TGTGCCAGCAGTTTGTTAGATAACTATGGCTACACCTTC. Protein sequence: CASSLLDNYGYTF.

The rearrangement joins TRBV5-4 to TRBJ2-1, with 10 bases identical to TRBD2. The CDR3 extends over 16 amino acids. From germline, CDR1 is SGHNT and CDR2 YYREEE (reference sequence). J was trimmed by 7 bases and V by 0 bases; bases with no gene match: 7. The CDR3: CASSLGASGGLNEQFF. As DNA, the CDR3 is TGTGCCAGCAGCTTGGGAGCTAGCGGGGGCCTGAATGAGCAGTTCTTC.

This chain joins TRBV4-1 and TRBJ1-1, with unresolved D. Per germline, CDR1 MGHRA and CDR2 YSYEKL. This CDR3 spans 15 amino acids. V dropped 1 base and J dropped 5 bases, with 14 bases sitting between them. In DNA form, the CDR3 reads TGCGCCAGCAGCCAAGCGGGAGGAAGGAGAACTGAAGCTTTCTTT. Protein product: CASSQAGGRRTEAFF.